This TCR beta chain was found in a study of persistence of HIV-infected CD4 T cells. General observations from the study: TCR analyses could not target the rare provirus-carrying CMV-responding cells.

V lost 2 bases to trimming and J lost 5 bases, with 9 bases between them. Germline CDR1 SEHNR, CDR2 FQNEAQ (reference sequence). CDR3 length equals 13 residues. The libraries were made with immunoSEQ version 4 in survey mode. TCRdb's copy holds only in-frame clones and misses some; the assay was immunoSEQ multiplex PCR. The sample lists just under 65,000 clones, about 77% occurring once. Remarks on this clone: Its antigen is unidentified.

An overlapping HIV-1 Gag peptide pool stimulated these cells at approximately 1 ug/peptide/mL. Sorted nonresponding memory CD4+ T cells were CD40L-negative, CD69-negative, CD45RO-high. Undetectable plasma HIV-1 RNA below 50 copies/mL lasted at least 4 years. The chain joins TRBV7-9 to TRBJ1-1, with D hard to call. The sample consisted of CD4+ T cells sorted from PBMCs after approximately 19-hour stimulation, taken from a patient who received antiretroviral therapy. The source is an adult man with HIV who was CMV-seropositive. The CDR3 region is CASSLNPRTEAFF. In DNA, the CDR3 is TGTGCCAGCAGCTTAAATCCGAGGACTGAAGCTTTCTTT.